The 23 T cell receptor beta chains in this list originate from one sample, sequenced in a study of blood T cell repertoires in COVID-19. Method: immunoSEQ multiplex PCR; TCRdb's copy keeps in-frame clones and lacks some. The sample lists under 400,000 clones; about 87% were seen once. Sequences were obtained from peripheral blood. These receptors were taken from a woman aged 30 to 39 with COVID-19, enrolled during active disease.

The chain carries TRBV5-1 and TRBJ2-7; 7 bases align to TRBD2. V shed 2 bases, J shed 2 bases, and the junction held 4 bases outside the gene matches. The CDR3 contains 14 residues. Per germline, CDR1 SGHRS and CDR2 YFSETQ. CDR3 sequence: CASSFTSAAYEQYF. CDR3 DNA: TGCGCCAGCAGCTTTACTAGCGCAGCCTACGAGCAGTACTTC.

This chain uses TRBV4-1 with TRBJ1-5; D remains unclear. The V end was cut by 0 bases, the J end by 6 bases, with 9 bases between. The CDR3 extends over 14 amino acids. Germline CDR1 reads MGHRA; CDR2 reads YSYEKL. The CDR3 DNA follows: TGCGCCAGCAGCCAAGACCCGGGATCTCAGCCCCAGCATTTT. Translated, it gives CASSQDPGSQPQHF.

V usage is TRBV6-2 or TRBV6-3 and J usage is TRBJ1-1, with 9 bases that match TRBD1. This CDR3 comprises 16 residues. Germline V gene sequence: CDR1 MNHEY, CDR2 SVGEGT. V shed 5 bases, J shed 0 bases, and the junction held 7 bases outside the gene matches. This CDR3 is CASSRTGAKMNTEAFF. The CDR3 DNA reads TGTGCCAGCAGTCGGACAGGGGCGAAAATGAACACTGAAGCTTTCTTT.

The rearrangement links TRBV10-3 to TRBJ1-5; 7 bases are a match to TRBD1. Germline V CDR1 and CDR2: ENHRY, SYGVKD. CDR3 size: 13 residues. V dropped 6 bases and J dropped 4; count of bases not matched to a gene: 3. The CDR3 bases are TGTGCCATCAGAGACAGGGAAAATCAGCCCCAGCATTTT. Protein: CAIRDRENQPQHF.

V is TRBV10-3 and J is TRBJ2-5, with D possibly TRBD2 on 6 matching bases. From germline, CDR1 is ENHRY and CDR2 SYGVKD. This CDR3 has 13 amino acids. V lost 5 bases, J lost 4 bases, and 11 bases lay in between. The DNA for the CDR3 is TGTGCCATCAGTTTCGGGGGTGGAGAGACCCAGTACTTC. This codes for CAISFGGGETQYF.

The CDR3 nucleotides are TGTGCCAGCAGCATTGGACAGGGAGTTGGTGAGCAGTTCTTC. It specifies CASSIGQGVGEQFF. The chain joins TRBV14 to TRBJ2-1, with 8 bases that match TRBD1. Germline V gene data show CDR1 as SGHDN and CDR2 as FVKESK. V shed 5 bases, J shed 9 bases, and the junction held 9 bases outside the gene matches. The CDR3 covers 14 residues.

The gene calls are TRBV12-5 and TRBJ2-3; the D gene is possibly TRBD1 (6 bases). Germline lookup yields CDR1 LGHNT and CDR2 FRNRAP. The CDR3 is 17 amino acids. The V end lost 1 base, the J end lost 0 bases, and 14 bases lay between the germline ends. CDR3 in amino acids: CASGLDLLRGSTDTQYF. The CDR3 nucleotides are TGTGCTAGTGGTTTGGACCTCCTCAGGGGAAGCACAGATACGCAGTATTTT.

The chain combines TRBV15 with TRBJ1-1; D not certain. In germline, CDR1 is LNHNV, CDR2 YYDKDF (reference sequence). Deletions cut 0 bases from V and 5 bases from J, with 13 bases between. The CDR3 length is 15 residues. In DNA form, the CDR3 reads TGTGCCACCAGCAGAGATAGGGTTGAGGGTACTGAAGCTTTCTTT. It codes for CATSRDRVEGTEAFF.

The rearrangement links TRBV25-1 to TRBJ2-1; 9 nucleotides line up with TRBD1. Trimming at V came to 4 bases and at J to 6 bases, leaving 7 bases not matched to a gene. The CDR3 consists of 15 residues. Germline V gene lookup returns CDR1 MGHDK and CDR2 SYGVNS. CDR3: CASSGAGTGFNEQFF. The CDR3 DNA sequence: TGTGCCAGCAGTGGGGCCGGGACAGGGTTCAATGAGCAGTTCTTC. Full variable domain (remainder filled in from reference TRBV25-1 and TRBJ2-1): EADIYQTPRYLVIGTGKKITLECSQTMGHDKMYWYQQDPGMELHLIHYSYGVNSTEKGDLSSESTVSRIRTEHFPLTLESARPSHTSQYLCASSGAGTGFNEQFFGPGTRLTVL.

For the CDR3, the DNA is TGTGCCAGTAGTATAGATAGCAGGGGGTTTAACTATGGCTACACCTTC. It specifies CASSIDSRGFNYGYTF. The chain is built from TRBV19 and TRBJ1-2, with TRBD1 matching over 7 bases. V lost 0 bases to trimming and J lost 1 base; unmatched junction nucleotides: 5. This CDR3 has 16 amino acids. Germline-derived CDR1 and CDR2 are LNHDA and SQIVND (reference sequence).

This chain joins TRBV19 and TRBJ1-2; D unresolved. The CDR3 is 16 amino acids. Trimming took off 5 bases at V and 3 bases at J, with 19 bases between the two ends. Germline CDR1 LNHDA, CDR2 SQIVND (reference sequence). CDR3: CASSRTPRQADYGYTF. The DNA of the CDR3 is TGTGCCAGTAGTCGCACCCCCAGGCAGGCCGACTATGGCTACACCTTC.

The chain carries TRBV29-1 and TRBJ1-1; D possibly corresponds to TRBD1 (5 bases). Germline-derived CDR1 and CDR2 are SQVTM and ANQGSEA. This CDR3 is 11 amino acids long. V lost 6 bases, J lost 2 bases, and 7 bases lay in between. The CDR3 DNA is TGCAGCGTCAGGGAAAACACTGAAGCTTTCTTT. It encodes CSVRENTEAFF.

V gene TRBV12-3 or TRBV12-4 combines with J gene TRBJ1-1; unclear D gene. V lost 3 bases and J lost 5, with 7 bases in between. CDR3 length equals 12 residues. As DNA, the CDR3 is TGTGCCAGCAGTTTCGTGACTACTGAAGCTTTCTTT. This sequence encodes CASSFVTTEAFF.

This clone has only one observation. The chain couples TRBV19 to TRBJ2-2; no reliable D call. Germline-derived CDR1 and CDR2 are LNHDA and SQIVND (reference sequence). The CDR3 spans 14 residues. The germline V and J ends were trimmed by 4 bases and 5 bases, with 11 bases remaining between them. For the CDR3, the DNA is TGTGCCAGTAGTAGTGCCGAGGCAACCGGGGAGCTGTTTTTT. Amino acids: CASSSAEATGELFF.

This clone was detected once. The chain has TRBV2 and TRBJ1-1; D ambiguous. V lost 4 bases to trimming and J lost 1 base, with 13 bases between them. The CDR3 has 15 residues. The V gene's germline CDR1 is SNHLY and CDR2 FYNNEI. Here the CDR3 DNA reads TGTGCCAGCAGTGGGATGGGCTATGGGAACACTGAAGCTTTCTTT. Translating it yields CASSGMGYGNTEAFF. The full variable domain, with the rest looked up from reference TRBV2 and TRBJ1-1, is EPEVTQTPSHQVTQMGQEVILRCVPISNHLYFYWYRQILGQKVEFLVSFYNNEISEKSEIFDDQFSVERPDGSNFTLKIRSTKLEDSAMYFCASSGMGYGNTEAFFGQGTRLTVV.

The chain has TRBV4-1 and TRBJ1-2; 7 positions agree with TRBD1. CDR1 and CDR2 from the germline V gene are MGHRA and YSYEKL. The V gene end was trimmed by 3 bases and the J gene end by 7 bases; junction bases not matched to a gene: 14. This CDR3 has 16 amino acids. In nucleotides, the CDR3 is TGCGCCAGCAGCCATGCTACCGGGACAGCGACGAGTGGCTACACCTTC. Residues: CASSHATGTATSGYTF.

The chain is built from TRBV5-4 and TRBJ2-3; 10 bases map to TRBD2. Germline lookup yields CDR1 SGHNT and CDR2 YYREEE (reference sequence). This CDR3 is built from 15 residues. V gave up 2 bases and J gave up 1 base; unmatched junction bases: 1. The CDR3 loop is CASSFGLAGTDTQYF. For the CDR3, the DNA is TGTGCCAGCAGCTTCGGACTAGCGGGCACAGATACGCAGTATTTT. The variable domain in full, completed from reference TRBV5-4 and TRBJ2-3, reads ETGVTQSPTHLIKTRGQQVTLRCSSQSGHNTVSWYQQALGQGPQFIFQYYREEENGRGNFPPRFSGLQFPNYSSELNVNALELDDSALYLCASSFGLAGTDTQYFGPGTRLTVL.

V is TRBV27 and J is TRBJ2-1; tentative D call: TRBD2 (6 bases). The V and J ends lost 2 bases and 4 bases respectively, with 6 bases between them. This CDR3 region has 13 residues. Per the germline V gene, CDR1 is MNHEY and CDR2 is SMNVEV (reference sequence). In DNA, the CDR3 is TGTGCCAGCAGTTTACGGGGGTACAATGAGCAGTTCTTC. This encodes CASSLRGYNEQFF.

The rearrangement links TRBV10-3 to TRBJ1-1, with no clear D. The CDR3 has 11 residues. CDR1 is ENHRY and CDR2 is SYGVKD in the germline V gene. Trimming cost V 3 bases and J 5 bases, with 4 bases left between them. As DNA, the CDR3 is TGTGCCATCAGTGATAAAACTGAAGCTTTCTTT. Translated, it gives CAISDKTEAFF.

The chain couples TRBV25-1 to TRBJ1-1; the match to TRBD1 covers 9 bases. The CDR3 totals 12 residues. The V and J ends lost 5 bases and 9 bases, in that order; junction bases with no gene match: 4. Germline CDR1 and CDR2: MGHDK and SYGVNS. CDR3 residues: CASSIGTGKAFF. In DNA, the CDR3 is TGTGCCAGCAGTATCGGGACAGGGAAAGCTTTCTTT.

CDR3 nucleotides: TGTGCCAGCAGTCGCTTGACTAGCGGGGGGGACTCCTACAATGAGCAGTTCTTC. Amino acids: CASSRLTSGGDSYNEQFF. The rearrangement links TRBV28 to TRBJ2-1; 14 positions agree with TRBD2. Germline assignment: CDR1 MDHEN and CDR2 SYDVKM. Trimming took 5 bases from V and 0 from J; bases not matched to a gene: 6. CDR3 length: 18 amino acids.

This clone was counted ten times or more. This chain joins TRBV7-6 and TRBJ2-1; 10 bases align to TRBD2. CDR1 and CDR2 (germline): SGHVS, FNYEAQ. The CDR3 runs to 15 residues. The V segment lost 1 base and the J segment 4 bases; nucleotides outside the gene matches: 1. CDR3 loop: CASSLVAGGYNEQFF. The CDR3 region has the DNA TGTGCCAGCAGCTTAGTAGCGGGGGGTTACAATGAGCAGTTCTTC.

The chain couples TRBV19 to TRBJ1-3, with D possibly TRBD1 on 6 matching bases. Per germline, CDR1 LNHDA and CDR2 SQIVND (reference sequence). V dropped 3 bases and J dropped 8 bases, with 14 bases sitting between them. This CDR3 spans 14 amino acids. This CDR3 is CASSIQGTADTIYF. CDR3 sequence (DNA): TGTGCCAGTAGTATTCAGGGGACGGCGGACACCATATATTTT. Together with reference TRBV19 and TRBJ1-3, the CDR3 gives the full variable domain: DGGITQSPKYLFRKEGQNVTLSCEQNLNHDAMYWYRQDPGQGLRLIYYSQIVNDFQKGDIAEGYSVSREKKESFPLTVTSAQKNPTAFYLCASSIQGTADTIYFGEGSWLTVV.